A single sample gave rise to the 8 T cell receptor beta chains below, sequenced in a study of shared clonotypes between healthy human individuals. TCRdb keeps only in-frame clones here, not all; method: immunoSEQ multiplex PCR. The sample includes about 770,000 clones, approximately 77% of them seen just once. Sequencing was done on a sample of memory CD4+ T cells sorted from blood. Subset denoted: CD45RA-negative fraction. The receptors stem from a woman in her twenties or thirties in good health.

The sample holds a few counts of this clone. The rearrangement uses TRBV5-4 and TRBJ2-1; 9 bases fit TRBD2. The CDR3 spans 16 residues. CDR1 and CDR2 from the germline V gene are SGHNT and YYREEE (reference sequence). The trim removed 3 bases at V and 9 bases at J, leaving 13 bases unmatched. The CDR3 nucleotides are TGTGCCAGCAGCTCGGGGGGCGGGAGGGCCGGTAGTGAGCAGTTCTTC. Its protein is CASSSGGGRAGSEQFF.

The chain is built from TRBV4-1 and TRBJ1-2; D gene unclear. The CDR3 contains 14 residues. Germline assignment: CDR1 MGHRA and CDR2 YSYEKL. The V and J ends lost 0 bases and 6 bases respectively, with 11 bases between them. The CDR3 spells CASSQDPGRNGYTF. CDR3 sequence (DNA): TGCGCCAGCAGCCAAGACCCGGGGAGGAATGGCTACACCTTC.

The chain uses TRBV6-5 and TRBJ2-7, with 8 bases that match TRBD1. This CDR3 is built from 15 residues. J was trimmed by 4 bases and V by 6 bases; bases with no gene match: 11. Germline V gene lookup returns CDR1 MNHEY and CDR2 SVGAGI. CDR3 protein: CASSLKQGEIYEQYF. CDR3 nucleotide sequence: TGTGCCAGCAGCCTTAAACAGGGGGAGATTTACGAGCAGTACTTC.

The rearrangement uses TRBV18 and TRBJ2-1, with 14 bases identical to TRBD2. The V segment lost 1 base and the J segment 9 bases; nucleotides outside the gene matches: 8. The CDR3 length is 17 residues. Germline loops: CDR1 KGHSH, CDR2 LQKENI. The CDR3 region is CASSPLGLAGVASEQFF. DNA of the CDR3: TGTGCCAGCTCACCACTGGGACTAGCGGGAGTAGCGAGTGAGCAGTTCTTC.

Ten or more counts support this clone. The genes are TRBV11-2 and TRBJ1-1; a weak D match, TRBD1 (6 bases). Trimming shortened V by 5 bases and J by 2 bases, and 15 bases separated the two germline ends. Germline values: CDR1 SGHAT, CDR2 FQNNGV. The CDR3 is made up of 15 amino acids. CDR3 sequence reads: CASSPAGTPNTEAFF. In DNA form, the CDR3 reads TGTGCCAGCAGCCCAGCTGGGACACCTAACACTGAAGCTTTCTTT.

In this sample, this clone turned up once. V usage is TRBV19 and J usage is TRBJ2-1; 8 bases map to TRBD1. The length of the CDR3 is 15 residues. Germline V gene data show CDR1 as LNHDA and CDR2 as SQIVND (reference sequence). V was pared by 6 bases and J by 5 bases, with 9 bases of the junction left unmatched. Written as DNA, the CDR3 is TGTGCCAGTAGCAGGGGGCGCGATGAGGACAATGAGCAGTTCTTC. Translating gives CASSRGRDEDNEQFF.

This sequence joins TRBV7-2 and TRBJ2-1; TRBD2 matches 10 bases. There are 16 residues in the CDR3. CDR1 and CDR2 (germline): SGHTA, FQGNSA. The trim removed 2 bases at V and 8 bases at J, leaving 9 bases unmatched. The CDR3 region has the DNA TGTGCCAGCAGCTTAATAGCGGGAGGTTGGGGGGATGAGCAGTTCTTC. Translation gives CASSLIAGGWGDEQFF.

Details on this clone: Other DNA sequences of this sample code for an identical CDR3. The CDR3 nucleotides read TGTGCCAGCAGCAAACTAGCGGGGGATACAGATACGCAGTATTTT. It yields the protein CASSKLAGDTDTQYF. This chain uses TRBV7-9 with TRBJ2-3, with 11 bases aligning to TRBD2. The CDR3 spans 15 residues. CDR1 SEHNR and CDR2 FQNEAQ come from the germline V gene (reference sequence). V gave up 5 bases and J gave up 3 bases; unmatched junction bases: 4.